One sample yielded the 14 T cell receptor beta chains listed below, sequenced in a study of blood T cell repertoires in COVID-19 (dated by TCRdb to the early 2020s). Library creation used the immunoSEQ multiplex PCR assay. TCRdb retrieved this table from immuneACCESS and kept in-frame rearrangements only. Not all clones are present; in checked studies, unresolved V genes account for under half, and no reason is known for the remainder. Across this sample there are a few hundred thousand clones, with roughly 80% seen only once. The biggest ten clones account for 4.5% to 6% of the sample. Sequencing input: peripheral blood. Every receptor here comes from a woman aged 55-75 years who had recovered from COVID-19.

V and J are TRBV29-1 and TRBJ2-7; D not resolved. CDR1 and CDR2 (germline): SQVTM, ANQGSEA. This CDR3 is built from 13 residues. V lost 1 base to trimming and J lost 4 bases, with 11 bases between them. The chain's CDR3 is CSVEGRSPYEQYF. CDR3 in DNA: TGCAGCGTTGAAGGTCGGTCCCCGTACGAGCAGTACTTC.

This rearrangement joins TRBV4-2 to TRBJ2-2; perhaps TRBD2 as D (5 bases). The germline V gene encodes CDR1 LGHNA and CDR2 YNFKEQ. This CDR3 region has 14 residues. The V and J ends lost 4 bases and 5 bases respectively, with 11 bases between them. The CDR3 spells CASSLWTSTGELFF. Written as DNA, the CDR3 is TGTGCCAGCAGCCTCTGGACTTCGACCGGGGAGCTGTTTTTT.

In this sample, this clone turned up a few times. The chain uses TRBV19 and TRBJ1-5; D is possibly TRBD1 (6 bases). The CDR3 has 18 residues. CDR1 and CDR2 from the germline V gene are LNHDA and SQIVND (reference sequence). Trimming removed 2 bases at V and 2 bases at J, with 19 bases between. CDR3 in amino acids: CASSIFGTTEGGNQPQHF. The CDR3 DNA follows: TGTGCCAGTAGTATATTCGGGACAACGGAAGGCGGCAATCAGCCCCAGCATTTT. Supplemented by reference TRBV19 and TRBJ1-5, the full variable domain reads DGGITQSPKYLFRKEGQNVTLSCEQNLNHDAMYWYRQDPGQGLRLIYYSQIVNDFQKGDIAEGYSVSREKKESFPLTVTSAQKNPTAFYLCASSIFGTTEGGNQPQHFGDGTRLSIL.

The chain is built from TRBV5-1 and TRBJ1-6; TRBD1 matches 9 bases. Germline-derived CDR1 and CDR2 are SGHRS and YFSETQ. The CDR3 is 16 residues long. Trimming at V came to 4 bases and at J to 2 bases, leaving 4 bases not matched to a gene. CDR3 region: CASSTGQGTYNSPLHF. In DNA, the CDR3 is TGCGCCAGCAGCACGGGACAGGGCACCTATAATTCACCCCTCCACTTT.

A remark on this clone: At one end the junction does not follow the germline gene, possibly because of a read error. The CDR3 reads CASSQDLTSGGANF. In DNA, the CDR3 is TGTGCCAGCAGCCAAGATCTCACTAGCGGGGGGGCAAATTTC. V usage is TRBV3-1 (or the pseudogene TRBV3-2) and J usage is TRBJ2-4; 13 nucleotides match TRBD2. The germline V gene encodes CDR1 LGHDT and CDR2 YNNKEL (reference sequence). This CDR3 is built from 14 residues.

V gene TRBV9 combines with J gene TRBJ2-3, with D perhaps matching TRBD2 (6 bases). Germline values: CDR1 SGDLS, CDR2 YYNGEE. The CDR3 is 12 residues long. V was clipped by 5 bases and J by 4 bases, with 8 bases between them. The CDR3 region has the DNA TGTGCCAGCAGGGGGGACTCAGATACGCAGTATTTT. It encodes CASRGDSDTQYF.

V and J are TRBV5-5 and TRBJ2-2; 7 nucleotides agree with TRBD1. In germline, CDR1 is SGHKS, CDR2 YYEKEE (reference sequence). Losses at the gene ends were 4 bases for V and 5 bases for J; bases not matched to a gene: 5. This CDR3 spans 14 amino acids. The CDR3 protein is CASSTGTVTGELFF. The CDR3 DNA sequence: TGTGCCAGCAGCACAGGGACAGTTACCGGGGAGCTGTTTTTT.

The V gene is TRBV13, the J gene TRBJ1-2; 7 nucleotides match TRBD1. The CDR3 length is 14 residues. Unmatched junction bases numbered 12, after V lost 6 bases and J lost 8 bases. CDR1 and CDR2 (germline): PRHDT, FYEKMQ (reference sequence). Written as DNA, the CDR3 is TGTGCCAGCAGTTCCGGACAGGCGCTCGGAGGCTACACCTTC. Encoded protein: CASSSGQALGGYTF.

The J gene is TRBJ2-2, the V gene TRBV3-1 (or the pseudogene TRBV3-2); 7 bases fit TRBD1. The germline gives CDR1 LGHDT, CDR2 YNNKEL (reference sequence). The CDR3 sequence is 16 residues long. The V and J ends lost 1 base and 4 bases, in that order; junction bases with no gene match: 6. CDR3 sequence reads: CASSQGIGGSTGELFF. DNA of the CDR3: TGTGCCAGCAGCCAAGGGATAGGGGGCAGCACCGGGGAGCTGTTTTTT.

The rearrangement joins TRBV15 to TRBJ1-1; D call uncertain. Germline V gives CDR1 LNHNV, CDR2 YYDKDF (reference sequence). V lost 4 bases and J 0 bases, leaving 9 bases between the germline ends. The CDR3 runs to 14 residues. The CDR3 nucleotides read TGTGCCACCAGCACCACGGGGTTGAACACTGAAGCTTTCTTT. This translates into CATSTTGLNTEAFF.

CDR3 DNA: TGTGCCAGCAGCACGCGGGGGGGAGAGACAGATACGCAGTATTTT. It codes for CASSTRGGETDTQYF. The chain is built from TRBV3-1 (or the pseudogene TRBV3-2) and TRBJ2-3, with 9 bases matching TRBD2. This CDR3 has 15 amino acids. CDR1 is LGHDT, CDR2 YNNKEL, per germline (reference sequence). J gave up 3 bases and V 5 bases, and 6 bases lay outside the gene matches.

The chain uses TRBV6-2 or TRBV6-3 and TRBJ2-3; 8 bases are shared with TRBD1. The CDR3 extends over 15 amino acids. V shed 2 bases, J shed 2 bases, and the junction held 3 bases outside the gene matches. The germline V gene encodes CDR1 MNHEY and CDR2 SVGEGT. CDR3 residues: CASSYGQGPTDTQYF. The CDR3 DNA is TGTGCCAGCAGTTACGGACAGGGACCCACAGATACGCAGTATTTT.

The V gene is TRBV6-5, the J gene TRBJ2-5, with D possibly being TRBD1 (6 bases). In germline, CDR1 is MNHEY, CDR2 SVGAGI. V lost 5 bases and J lost 1, with 14 bases in between. The CDR3 has 15 amino acids. The CDR3 is CASSTLDRLQETQYF. CDR3 nucleotide sequence: TGTGCCAGCAGTACCCTCGACAGGCTCCAAGAGACCCAGTACTTC.

This chain connects TRBV14 to TRBJ2-7; the match to TRBD1 covers 8 bases. Unmatched junction bases numbered 10, after V lost 5 bases and J lost 4 bases. The CDR3 extends over 15 amino acids. Germline V gives CDR1 SGHDN, CDR2 FVKESK. CDR3 bases: TGTGCCAGCAGCAGGCTATACAGGGGGAGGTACGAGCAGTACTTC. Amino acid sequence: CASSRLYRGRYEQYF.